This is a list of T cell receptor beta chains from one sample in a study of chemoradiotherapy in HPV16-positive cancers. The protocol was immunoSEQ multiplex PCR, while the TCRdb copy is restricted to in-frame clones and leaves out a portion. The data contain approximately 11,000 clones, 86% of them seen just once; the ten biggest clones take up roughly 2.7%. The specimen was blood, collected from a patient who underwent chemoradiotherapy. Receptors originate from a human donor with HPV-associated anogenital cancer. CDR3s leave out the opening cysteine and the closing phenylalanine or tryptophan. Only some rows state a clone size, as once, few, many or a class for expanded clones.

>TRBV25-1|TRBJ2-4|once
ASSEASGSNKNIQY
>TRBV6-1|TRBJ2-3|.
ASSWMEEVENTQY
>TRBV5-1|TRBJ2-7|few
ASTFTPGDLRIH
>TRBV7-2|TRBJ2-5|.
ASSQQRGQETQY
>TRBV5-1|TRBJ1-1|.
ASSLSRRLHTEAF
>TRBV6-5|TRBJ2-1|.
ASSYSDRVMPF
>TRBV6-1|TRBJ2-3|.
ASSAVSGTDTQY
>TRBV29-1|TRBJ2-1|.
SVAWTGVGGEQF
>TRBV6-5|TRBJ2-7|.
ASRPGQGTYEQY
>TRBV5-4|TRBJ2-1|.
ASSFDSNEQF
>TRBV4-3|TRBJ2-3|.
ASSQAVLRGGVPDTQY
>TRBV6-4|TRBJ2-1|once
ASSEATGGTEQF
>TRBV28|TRBJ1-2|.
ASSGGGLGHYGYT
>TRBV4-3|TRBJ2-5|.
ASSQDGMLAGEETQY
>TRBV7-9|TRBJ1-1|once
ASSSSGTGEKAF
>TRBV5-1|TRBJ2-6|.
ASSLAASGANVLT
>TRBV6-5|TRBJ2-7|.
ASTSPGTGGYEQY
>TRBV18|TRBJ1-5|.
ASSQSGQGGGQPQH
>TRBV7-9|TRBJ2-5|once
ASSSWEETQY
>TRBV4-3|TRBJ2-1|.
ASSLTLDRDNEQF
>TRBV2|TRBJ2-1|.
ASSEFGTSGGLKSYNEQF
>TRBV19|TRBJ1-3|.
AAGARAGNTIY
>TRBV6-1|TRBJ1-2|once
ASVRDQIYGYT
>TRBV4-3|TRBJ2-1|.
ASSQGGSSYNEQF
>TRBV2|TRBJ2-3|.
ASSRSRDRGRGHTDTQY
>TRBV27|TRBJ1-2|.
ASSYRRDSPYGYT
>TRBV23-1|TRBJ2-4|.
ASSHRTGQNIQY
>TRBV9|TRBJ1-5|.
ASSTHRGPGRQPQH
>TRBV2|TRBJ1-1|once
ASSNEQGFGTEAF
>TRBV5-1|TRBJ2-1|once
ASTLLPGQGFNEQF
>TRBV7-9|TRBJ2-3|.
ASSFASGGIRYTQY
>TRBV2|TRBJ1-4|.
ASIGSTNEKLF